This TCR beta chain was identified in a study of blood T cell repertoires in COVID-19. Study information: Sites in the United States, Italy and Spain provided acute and convalescent COVID-19 samples. Nucleic acid was either cDNA or gDNA, and it came from T cells, B-cell-depleted T cells, or PBMCs.

Trimming shortened V by 0 bases and J by 2 bases, and 7 bases separated the two germline ends. CDR3 length equals 14 residues. Germline-derived CDR1 and CDR2 are MGHDK and SYGVNS. The Seattle patients joined while their infection was active and were tracked longitudinally afterward. Authors' data handling: Reference gene primers were amplified, and this amplification served to estimate nucleated cell counts. Measured with immunoSEQ multiplex PCR; TCRdb has only the in-frame clones, and not every one. V and J calls and clone size are those listed in that table; D and trimming were worked out from the DNA. This table holds hundreds of thousands of clones, over 70% found once.

The chain links TRBV25-1 to TRBJ1-2; D perhaps matches TRBD1 (5 bases). Sequencing was done on a sample of peripheral blood. This TCR came from a woman in her 70s with COVID-19, enrolled during active disease. The CDR3 DNA reads as TGTGCCAGCAGTGAATATAAGGGGAACTATGGCTACACCTTC. Translation: CASSEYKGNYGYTF.